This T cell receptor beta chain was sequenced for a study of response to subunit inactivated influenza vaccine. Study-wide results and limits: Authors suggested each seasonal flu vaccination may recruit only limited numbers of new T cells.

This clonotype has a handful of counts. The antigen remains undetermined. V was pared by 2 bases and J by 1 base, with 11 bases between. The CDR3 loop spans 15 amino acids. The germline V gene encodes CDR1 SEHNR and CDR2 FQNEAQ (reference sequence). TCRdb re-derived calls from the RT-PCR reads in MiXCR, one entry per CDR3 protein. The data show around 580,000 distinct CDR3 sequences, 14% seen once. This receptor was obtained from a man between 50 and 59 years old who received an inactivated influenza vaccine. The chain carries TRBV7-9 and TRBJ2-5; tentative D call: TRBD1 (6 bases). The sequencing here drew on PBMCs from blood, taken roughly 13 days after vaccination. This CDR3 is CASSLIGTTQETQYF. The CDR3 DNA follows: TGTGCCAGCAGCTTAATCGGGACAACCCAAGAGACCCAGTACTTC.